What follows are 17 T cell receptor beta chains derived from one specimen sequenced in a study of neurological immune-mediated disorders. Each CDR3 protein is one row after TCRdb ran MiXCR on the 5' RACE reads. The sample includes approximately 50,000 distinct CDR3 sequences, about 3.5% of them seen just once. The sequencing sample was made of PBMCs. The receptors here all came from a man in his forties or fifties with multiple sclerosis.

This clonotype was observed at least ten times. This sequence joins TRBV20-1 and TRBJ2-1; D possibly corresponds to TRBD2 (6 bases). CDR3 length: 14 amino acids. V was shortened by 6 bases and J by 2 bases, with 14 bases between the two germline ends. Germline V gives CDR1 DFQATT, CDR2 SNEGSKA (reference sequence). The CDR3 region has the DNA TGCAGTGCCAGACGGACTACCCCCTACAATGAGCAGTTCTTC. Protein sequence: CSARRTTPYNEQFF.

This clonotype was found many times. The rearrangement joins TRBV7-9 to TRBJ1-4, with TRBD1 identical over 9 bases. Looked up from germline, CDR1 is SEHNR and CDR2 is FQNEAQ (reference sequence). V was clipped by 5 bases and J by 0 bases; unmatched bases: 16. There are 20 residues in the CDR3. CDR3 nucleotide sequence: TGTGCCAGCAGCCGGACGGGGACAGGGCGACCGTTTGCAACTAATGAAAAACTGTTTTTT. Its translation: CASSRTGTGRPFATNEKLFF.

This clonotype occurred many times. The J gene is TRBJ2-1, the V gene TRBV9; tentatively, D is TRBD2 (6 bases). Trimming shortened V by 0 bases and J by 0 bases, and 7 bases separated the two germline ends. Germline V gene data show CDR1 as SGDLS and CDR2 as YYNGEE. The CDR3 totals 15 residues. In DNA form, the CDR3 reads TGTGCCAGCAGCGTAGCGGGGGACTCCTACAATGAGCAGTTCTTC. Translating it yields CASSVAGDSYNEQFF.

This clonotype was recorded at least ten times. The chain couples TRBV6-5 to TRBJ1-3, with D possibly being TRBD1 (6 bases). Trimming removed 4 bases from V and 2 bases from J, with 9 bases in between. Germline values: CDR1 MNHEY, CDR2 SVGAGI. CDR3 length equals 14 residues. Written as DNA, the CDR3 is TGTGCCAGCAGTTTCCCAGGGGCTGGAAACACCATATATTTT. It is translated as CASSFPGAGNTIYF.

Many counts were recorded for this clonotype. The chain couples TRBV4-1 to TRBJ2-6; tentative D call: TRBD1 (7 bases). V gave up 0 bases and J gave up 1 base, with 10 bases separating them. Germline lookup yields CDR1 MGHRA and CDR2 YSYEKL. This CDR3 contains 17 residues. The CDR3 here is CASSQEPGGSGANVLTF. CDR3 DNA: TGCGCCAGCAGCCAAGAGCCAGGGGGGTCTGGGGCCAACGTCCTGACTTTC.

This clonotype was seen repeatedly, ten times or more. The rearrangement links TRBV14 to TRBJ2-4; D is possibly TRBD2 (5 bases). Germline CDR1 SGHDN, CDR2 FVKESK. Trimming left V 5 bases short and J 1 base short, with 12 bases between. The length of the CDR3 is 15 residues. In nucleotides, the CDR3 is TGTGCCAGCAGCTACGGGGTGCTGGCCAAAAACATTCAGTACTTC. Translating it yields CASSYGVLAKNIQYF.

This clonotype showed up many times. The rearrangement uses TRBV12-3 or TRBV12-4 and TRBJ1-1, with D uncertain. This CDR3 contains 12 residues. Between the trimmed V and J ends, which lost 6 bases and 3 bases, there was a span of 8 bases. CDR3 coding DNA: TGTGCCAGCAGGTGGGAGCACACTGAAGCTTTCTTT. Encoded protein: CASRWEHTEAFF.

The table lists this clonotype with a few counts. The gene calls are TRBV20-1 and TRBJ2-3; D is ambiguous. Per germline, CDR1 DFQATT and CDR2 SNEGSKA (reference sequence). The V and J ends lost 4 bases and 4 bases respectively, with 3 bases between them. The CDR3 spans 10 residues. This CDR3 reads CSATPDTQYF. The CDR3 coding sequence is TGCAGTGCTACCCCAGATACGCAGTATTTT.

Notes on this clonotype: This clone may be a read error of a much larger clone one base away. The V gene is TRBV28, the J gene TRBJ2-7, with D uncertain. V was cut by 5 bases and J by 4 bases, with 15 bases left in between. The CDR3 sequence is 14 residues long. CDR1 and CDR2 (germline): MDHEN, SYDVKM. This CDR3 is CASSLWGTSYEQYF. DNA for the CDR3: TGTGCCAGCAGTCTGTGGGGAACCAGTTACGAGCAGTACTTC.

This clonotype has at least ten counts. The CDR3 nucleotides are TGCAGTGCTGACGGACAGGGCCCAACCTACGAGCAGTACTTC. Its translation: CSADGQGPTYEQYF. The chain combines TRBV20-1 with TRBJ2-7; 8 bases fit TRBD1. The CDR3 contains 14 residues. The trim removed 5 bases at V and 2 bases at J, leaving 8 bases unmatched. CDR1 is DFQATT, CDR2 SNEGSKA, per germline (reference sequence).

This clonotype was detected a few times. The CDR3 sequence: CAISEEQGARYGYTF. For the CDR3, the DNA is TGTGCCATCAGTGAGGAACAGGGGGCTCGCTATGGCTACACCTTC. The genes are TRBV10-3 and TRBJ1-2; TRBD1 matches 9 bases. V shed 2 bases and J 4 bases; nucleotides not matched to a gene: 5. The CDR3 spans 15 residues. The germline V gene encodes CDR1 ENHRY and CDR2 SYGVKD.

This clonotype was seen at least ten times. J is TRBJ1-1 and V is TRBV18, with D maybe TRBD1 (6 bases). The V end lost 6 bases, the J end lost 3 bases, and 17 bases lay between the germline ends. Germline CDR1 KGHSH, CDR2 LQKENI. The CDR3 is 15 amino acids. CDR3 region: CASSTSRGVDTEAFF. The CDR3 nucleotides are TGTGCCAGCTCCACCTCGAGGGGGGTCGACACTGAAGCTTTCTTT.

This clonotype occurred many times. The rearrangement uses TRBV5-1 and TRBJ1-2; TRBD1 agrees at 7 bases. The germline V gene encodes CDR1 SGHRS and CDR2 YFSETQ. The ends lost 5 bases at V and 6 bases at J; junction bases unmatched: 7. The CDR3 sequence is 13 residues long. The CDR3 DNA reads TGCGCCAGCAGTCCTAGACAGGGCGATGGCTACACCTTC. Translated: CASSPRQGDGYTF.

Only a few counts were recorded for this clonotype. At one boundary the junction diverges from the germline segment, which might be a read error. The chain combines TRBV6-4 with TRBJ1-2; D gene ambiguous. CDR1 and CDR2 from the germline V gene are MRHNA and SNTAGT. CDR3 size: 11 residues. The CDR3 nucleotides read TGTGCCAGCAGGGACTCGTATGGCTACACCTTC. Encoded protein: CASRDSYGYTF.

Many counts were recorded for this clonotype. The rearrangement uses TRBV15 and TRBJ1-1; 11 nucleotides agree with TRBD1. The CDR3 runs to 14 residues. The germline gives CDR1 LNHNV, CDR2 YYDKDF (reference sequence). V trimming: 5 bases; J trimming: 8 bases; junction bases outside the gene matches: 7. The CDR3 here is CATSAGQGGWEAFF. CDR3 nucleotide sequence: TGTGCCACCAGCGCGGGACAGGGGGGTTGGGAAGCTTTCTTT.

This clonotype has at least ten counts. The rearrangement links TRBV20-1 to TRBJ1-2; D may be TRBD1 (5 bases). CDR1 and CDR2 (germline): DFQATT, SNEGSKA (reference sequence). Between the trimmed V and J ends, which lost 6 bases and 4 bases, there was a span of 9 bases. This CDR3 comprises 11 residues. CDR3 region: CSAQGSYGYTF. Here the CDR3 DNA reads TGCAGTGCCCAGGGATCCTATGGCTACACCTTC.

This clonotype has ten or more counts. This rearrangement joins TRBV29-1 to TRBJ1-3; no reliable D call. This CDR3 is built from 13 residues. Germline V gene data show CDR1 as SQVTM and CDR2 as ANQGSEA. With 6 bases removed from V and 0 bases from J, the gap between germline ends came to 9 bases. The CDR3 reads CSVRGDSGNTIYF. The CDR3 region has the DNA TGCAGCGTCCGTGGAGACTCTGGAAACACCATATATTTT.